The clone carrying this T cell receptor (beta chain) was recorded once. This entry belongs to a study of shared clonotypes between healthy human individuals. Across the study: Each donor contributed plates that comprised three CD4 naive, three CD4 memory, two CD8 naive and one CD8 memory.

Data came from immunoSEQ multiplex PCR; TCRdb stores just in-frame clones and leaves some out. Among 600,000 to 700,000 clones listed, approximately 73% were seen once. The germline V gene encodes CDR1 SEHNR and CDR2 FQNEAQ (reference sequence). The CDR3 consists of 12 residues. Trimming removed 1 base at V and 10 bases at J, with 8 bases between. The chain has TRBV7-9 and TRBJ2-1; D is unclear. The receptor comes from a young woman in good health. The sequenced sample was memory CD4+ T cells sorted from blood. This sample's subset: CD45RA-negative fraction. DNA of the CDR3: TGTGCCAGCAGCTTAGGGGTCGGGGAGCAGTTCTTC. Translation gives CASSLGVGEQFF.